The present T cell receptor beta chain was sequenced within a study of tissue T cells after allogeneic stem cell transplantation. The method was immunoSEQ multiplex PCR; TCRdb's version includes in-frame clones alone and lacks a portion of them. The sample has fewer than 9,500 clones; roughly three quarters are singletons. The CDR3 totals 14 residues. Germline V gene data show CDR1 as SEHNR and CDR2 as FQNEAQ (reference sequence). Deletions cut 5 bases from V and 5 bases from J, with 15 bases between. This receptor was identified in a male patient older than 55 with steroid-refractory graft-versus-host disease after an allogeneic stem cell transplant. Some T cells may be the graft donor's. This chain connects TRBV7-9 to TRBJ2-5; D unresolved. The material was skin, obtained at autopsy. The CDR3 DNA is TGTGCCAGCAGCCGAAGTGGGCTCCGGGAGACCCAGTACTTC. Amino acids: CASSRSGLRETQYF.